The sequence of this TCR beta chain was determined in a study of CD8 T cells in ankylosing spondylitis. General study results and limits: Significant enrichment of disease-linked clones was reported in matched ankylosing spondylitis synovial fluid. Within ankylosing spondylitis blood, a TCR beta motif made up of roughly eight highly homologous variants appeared to be characteristic.

At least ten counts were recorded for this clonotype. Antigen specificity is unknown. Quantitative barcoded 5'-RACE was used to prepare TCR beta libraries. TCRdb ran MiXCR on the 5' RACE reads and lists one entry per CDR3 protein. The sample yields about 140,000 distinct CDR3 sequences, 5.5% to 7.5% seen once. The CDR3 runs to 11 residues. Trimming stripped 6 bases from V and 6 bases from J, with 8 bases between. The V gene's germline CDR1 is LNHDA and CDR2 SQIVND (reference sequence). The specimen was blood, either unsorted or a sorted T cell fraction (not recorded which). The chain has TRBV19 and TRBJ1-1; D is unresolved. The sequence was collected from a female donor with ankylosing spondylitis or in good health (not recorded which). CDR3 amino acids: CASSGYAEAFF. The CDR3 nucleotides read TGTGCCAGTAGCGGATATGCTGAAGCTTTCTTT.